This T cell receptor (beta chain) was retrieved from a study of low-dose radiotherapy and immunotherapy resistance in tumors. Turning to the study itself: The study gave Cohort 2 1 Gy per fraction every two weeks, totaling 13 Gy over 26 weeks.

Regarding time point: after trial treatment. Treatment meaning: LDRT plus nivolumab, ipilimumab, low-dose cyclophosphamide and aspirin (RACIN trial). Donors were given nivolumab, ipilimumab, aspirin, low-dose cyclophosphamide and low-dose radiotherapy. Eligibility criteria specified advanced solid malignancies devoid of tumor-infiltrating lymphocytes. Many counts were recorded for this clonotype. Covering alpha and beta chains, TRAV- and TRBV-specific primers were used for the first-strand cDNA. A constant-region primer paired with the V-primer adapter amplified TCRs over about 20 PCR cycles. TCRdb recomputed calls from the reads with MiXCR, one row per CDR3 protein. Here the sample spans around 58,000 distinct CDR3 sequences, around 23% being singletons. The germline V and J ends were trimmed by 2 bases and 4 bases, with 8 bases remaining between them. This CDR3 has 13 residues. Germline CDR1 SGHNT, CDR2 YENEEA.

V and J are TRBV11-3 and TRBJ2-5, with D uncertain. Sequences were derived from PBMCs, sampled after low-dose radiotherapy plus immunotherapy. The clonotype originates from a male donor with prostate cancer. CDR3 sequence: CASSLSMGETQYF. The CDR3, as DNA: TGTGCCAGCAGCTTATCGATGGGAGAGACCCAGTACTTC.